The rows below give T cell receptor beta chains drawn from one sample of a study of OX40 agonist ivuxolimab in advanced cancers. Profiling relied on immunoSEQ multiplex PCR, and the TCRdb table lists in-frame clones only, not all of them. The sample has over 40,000 clones, roughly 83% seen once; the top ten hold 4.6%. The starting material was CD4+ or CD8+ T cells sorted from blood, obtained in a trial of the OX40 agonist ivuxolimab. The receptors were gathered from an adult with an advanced solid tumor such as melanoma, head and neck, liver or kidney cancer. Both conserved end residues are part of each CDR3. Each record gives: CDR3 protein, CDR3 DNA, D gene, J gene, V gene, clone size. D genes are given only for firm matches. The listing skips clone size in some rows; elsewhere it reads once, few, many or a size class.

cdr3_aa: CASSAGTGGNTGELFF
cdr3_nt: TGCGCCAGCAGCGCCGGGACAGGGGGCAACACCGGGGAGCTGTTTTTT
d_call: TRBD1
j_call: TRBJ2-2
v_call: TRBV5-1
clone_size: NA

cdr3_aa: CASSAPWPDSYGYTF
cdr3_nt: TGTGCCAGCAGTGCTCCATGGCCGGACAGCTATGGCTACACCTTC
d_call: NA
j_call: TRBJ1-2
v_call: TRBV28
clone_size: NA

cdr3_aa: CASSPQEGSDTQYF
cdr3_nt: TGTGCCAGCAGCCCCCAGGAGGGCTCAGATACGCAGTATTTT
d_call: NA
j_call: TRBJ2-3
v_call: TRBV11-2
clone_size: NA

cdr3_aa: CASSPGLAGGEQYF
cdr3_nt: TGTGCCAGTAGTCCCGGACTAGCGGGAGGCGAGCAGTACTTC
d_call: TRBD2
j_call: TRBJ2-7
v_call: TRBV19
clone_size: NA

cdr3_aa: CASSSTRQGGRETQYF
cdr3_nt: TGTGCCAGCAGCTCGACCCGACAGGGTGGAAGAGAGACCCAGTACTTC
d_call: TRBD1
j_call: TRBJ2-5
v_call: TRBV11-3
clone_size: NA

cdr3_aa: CASSLAGLPQHF
cdr3_nt: TGTGCCAGCAGCTTAGCCGGGTTGCCCCAGCATTTT
d_call: NA
j_call: TRBJ1-5
v_call: TRBV7-2
clone_size: NA

cdr3_aa: CASSRLTESSGANVLTF
cdr3_nt: TGTGCCAGCAGCCGACTCACAGAGAGCTCTGGGGCCAACGTCCTGACTTTC
d_call: NA
j_call: TRBJ2-6
v_call: TRBV11-2
clone_size: NA

cdr3_aa: CASTRTSGRADTQYF
cdr3_nt: TGTGCCAGCACGAGGACTAGCGGGAGGGCAGATACGCAGTATTTT
d_call: TRBD2
j_call: TRBJ2-3
v_call: TRBV6-5
clone_size: NA

cdr3_aa: CASSNSLTSGRAYEQYF
cdr3_nt: TGTGCCAGCAGCAATTCCCTGACTAGCGGAAGAGCCTACGAGCAGTACTTC
d_call: NA
j_call: TRBJ2-7
v_call: TRBV21-1
clone_size: few

cdr3_aa: CASSDGRSVAQETQYF
cdr3_nt: TGTGCCAGCAGCGATGGGCGGTCAGTAGCACAAGAGACCCAGTACTTC
d_call: NA
j_call: TRBJ2-5
v_call: TRBV5-8
clone_size: NA

cdr3_aa: CASFPWGGLRYNEQFF
cdr3_nt: TGTGCCAGCTTCCCCTGGGGCGGGTTGCGATACAATGAGCAGTTCTTC
d_call: NA
j_call: TRBJ2-1
v_call: TRBV2
clone_size: NA

cdr3_aa: CSVADRGLTDTQYF
cdr3_nt: TGCAGCGTAGCGGACAGGGGGCTCACAGATACGCAGTATTTT
d_call: TRBD1
j_call: TRBJ2-3
v_call: TRBV29-1
clone_size: few

cdr3_aa: CASRTGNYEQYF
cdr3_nt: TGTGCCAGCAGGACAGGGAACTACGAGCAGTACTTC
d_call: TRBD1
j_call: TRBJ2-7
v_call: TRBV7-8
clone_size: once

cdr3_aa: CASSKTGGGENIQYF
cdr3_nt: TGTGCCAGCAGTAAAACAGGGGGCGGCGAAAACATTCAGTACTTC
d_call: TRBD1
j_call: TRBJ2-4
v_call: TRBV2
clone_size: NA

cdr3_aa: CASSWGGGYTF
cdr3_nt: TGTGCCAGCAGCTGGGGGGGAGGCTACACCTTC
d_call: NA
j_call: TRBJ1-2
v_call: TRBV6-5
clone_size: NA

cdr3_aa: CASSYSASRRGYTF
cdr3_nt: TGTGCCAGCAGTTACTCGGCCAGTCGGCGAGGCTACACCTTC
d_call: NA
j_call: TRBJ1-2
v_call: TRBV6-6
clone_size: NA

cdr3_aa: CASSREQGRSYNEQFF
cdr3_nt: TGTGCCAGCAGCCGGGAACAGGGGAGATCCTACAATGAGCAGTTCTTC
d_call: TRBD1
j_call: TRBJ2-1
v_call: TRBV27
clone_size: NA

cdr3_aa: CASSSKRRMGNEQFF
cdr3_nt: TGTGCCAGCAGCTCTAAGAGGCGAATGGGCAATGAGCAGTTCTTC
d_call: NA
j_call: TRBJ2-1
v_call: TRBV7-9
clone_size: few

cdr3_aa: CAISEASSYNEQFF
cdr3_nt: TGTGCCATCAGTGAAGCGAGCTCCTACAATGAGCAGTTCTTC
d_call: NA
j_call: TRBJ2-1
v_call: TRBV10-3
clone_size: once

cdr3_aa: CASSTATNEKLFF
cdr3_nt: TGTGCCAGCAGTACGGCAACTAATGAAAAACTGTTTTTT
d_call: NA
j_call: TRBJ1-4
v_call: TRBV6-5
clone_size: NA

cdr3_aa: CASSSTSGLGRDTQYF
cdr3_nt: TGTGCCAGCAGCTCCACTAGCGGGCTGGGGAGGGATACGCAGTATTTT
d_call: TRBD2
j_call: TRBJ2-3
v_call: TRBV7-2
clone_size: NA

cdr3_aa: CASSLLPETDTQYF
cdr3_nt: TGTGCCAGCAGCTTACTTCCAGAAACAGATACGCAGTATTTT
d_call: NA
j_call: TRBJ2-3
v_call: TRBV7-2
clone_size: NA

cdr3_aa: CASKRRAGDGNTIYF
cdr3_nt: TGTGCCAGCAAAAGAAGAGCGGGAGATGGAAACACCATATATTTT
d_call: NA
j_call: TRBJ1-3
v_call: TRBV19
clone_size: once

cdr3_aa: CASSLALLEHSYEQYF
cdr3_nt: TGTGCCAGCAGTTTGGCGCTTCTCGAGCACTCCTACGAGCAGTACTTC
d_call: NA
j_call: TRBJ2-7
v_call: TRBV28
clone_size: NA

cdr3_aa: CASSAETGGNQPQHF
cdr3_nt: TGTGCCAGCAGCGCGGAGACAGGGGGCAATCAGCCCCAGCATTTT
d_call: TRBD1
j_call: TRBJ1-5
v_call: TRBV11-2
clone_size: NA

cdr3_aa: CASSLEFGGWLGSNTEAFF
cdr3_nt: TGTGCCAGCAGCTTAGAGTTCGGGGGATGGCTAGGGTCTAACACTGAAGCTTTCTTT
d_call: NA
j_call: TRBJ1-1
v_call: TRBV7-9
clone_size: NA

cdr3_aa: CASSIWGIGGANVLTF
cdr3_nt: TGTGCCAGCTCAATATGGGGAATCGGTGGGGCCAACGTCCTGACTTTC
d_call: NA
j_call: TRBJ2-6
v_call: TRBV19
clone_size: NA

cdr3_aa: CASSPFFRGGSYEQYF
cdr3_nt: TGTGCCAGCTCACCATTCTTTAGAGGGGGCTCCTACGAGCAGTACTTC
d_call: NA
j_call: TRBJ2-7
v_call: TRBV18
clone_size: NA

cdr3_aa: CASSSTRSGANVLTF
cdr3_nt: TGTGCCAGCAGCTCAACCCGCTCTGGGGCCAACGTCCTGACTTTC
d_call: NA
j_call: TRBJ2-6
v_call: TRBV7-2
clone_size: NA

cdr3_aa: CASSSPPVFGYTF
cdr3_nt: TGTGCCAGCAGCTCGCCCCCGGTTTTCGGCTACACCTTC
d_call: NA
j_call: TRBJ1-2
v_call: TRBV7-3
clone_size: NA

cdr3_aa: CASSQHLGRDSGYTF
cdr3_nt: TGTGCCAGCAGCCAACACTTGGGCAGGGATAGCGGCTACACCTTC
d_call: NA
j_call: TRBJ1-2
v_call: TRBV14
clone_size: medium-sized

cdr3_aa: CASGPGWGRETQYF
cdr3_nt: TGTGCTAGTGGTCCTGGTTGGGGGAGGGAGACCCAGTACTTC
d_call: NA
j_call: TRBJ2-5
v_call: TRBV12-5
clone_size: NA

cdr3_aa: CASSVDRGRPLDEQFF
cdr3_nt: TGTGCCAGCAGCGTCGACAGGGGGCGCCCCCTCGATGAGCAGTTCTTC
d_call: TRBD1
j_call: TRBJ2-1
v_call: TRBV9
clone_size: NA

cdr3_aa: CASSVGGAVQPQHF
cdr3_nt: TGTGCCAGCAGCGTAGGGGGGGCGGTTCAGCCCCAGCATTTT
d_call: NA
j_call: TRBJ1-5
v_call: TRBV9
clone_size: NA

cdr3_aa: CASSRSSYEQYF
cdr3_nt: TGTGCCAGCAGCCGCAGCTCCTACGAGCAGTACTTC
d_call: NA
j_call: TRBJ2-7
v_call: TRBV7-3
clone_size: once

cdr3_aa: CASSSTPAYNEQFF
cdr3_nt: TGTGCCAGCAGCTCGACTCCAGCTTACAATGAGCAGTTCTTC
d_call: NA
j_call: TRBJ2-1
v_call: TRBV7-2
clone_size: NA

cdr3_aa: CASSGPGLAEREQFF
cdr3_nt: TGTGCCAGCAGCGGCCCCGGACTAGCGGAACGTGAGCAGTTCTTC
d_call: TRBD2
j_call: TRBJ2-1
v_call: TRBV7-2
clone_size: NA